The clone carrying this T cell receptor (beta chain) appeared many times. The sample belongs to a study of T-cell reconstitution after alpha-beta-depleted transplantation in children. Researchers prepared the TCRbeta library using unique molecular identifiers, the study reports. TCRdb reprocessed the PCR reads with MiXCR, giving one entry per CDR3 protein. The sample carries about 230,000 distinct CDR3 sequences, more than 7.5% recorded once. CDR1 and CDR2 from the germline V gene are SGHVS and FNYEAQ. The V and J ends lost 5 bases and 0 bases respectively, with 11 bases between them. This CDR3 has 15 amino acids.

Sequences were derived from PBMCs from the stem cell graft donor, sampled from the stem cell graft. The clonotype comes from a human donor who donated a stem cell graft to a child with SCID. The chain carries TRBV7-6 and TRBJ1-5; D is unresolved. In nucleotides, the CDR3 is TGTGCCAGCAGCCCAGTAGGGAATAGCAATCAGCCCCAGCATTTT. Translating it yields CASSPVGNSNQPQHF. Filled out from reference TRBV7-6 and TRBJ1-5, the complete variable domain reads GAGVSQSPRYKVTKRGQDVALRCDPISGHVSLYWYRQALGQGPEFLTYFNYEAQQDKSGLPNDRFSAERPEGSISTLTIQRTEQRDSAMYRCASSPVGNSNQPQHFGDGTRLSIL.